These 4 T cell receptor beta chains were sequenced from one sample in a study of human T cells and chemical hapten exposure. The time point denotes: pre-sensitization, week 0. Specified treatment: therapeutic diphenylcyclopropenone sensitization with weekly scalp DPC. MiXCR, applied by TCRdb to the RACE reads, yields one record per CDR3 protein. Of 350,000 to 400,000 distinct CDR3 sequences detected, 4% to 6% appear once; the ten largest clones hold 2.6%. This specimen was whole blood, taken in connection with sensitization to the hapten diphenylcyclopropenone (DPC). These receptors were taken from a woman in her 50s with alopecia areata. Some clones in this sample may be carry-over from other donors' samples.

The table lists this clonotype with many counts. The gene calls are TRBV15 and TRBJ1-1, with no clear D. Germline V gene lookup returns CDR1 LNHNV and CDR2 YYDKDF (reference sequence). The CDR3 runs to 13 residues. With 0 bases removed from V and 4 bases from J, the gap between germline ends came to 6 bases. The CDR3 nucleotides are TGTGCCACCAGCAGAGATCCGGGCACTGAAGCTTTCTTT. Encoded protein: CATSRDPGTEAFF.

This clonotype was detected many times. The chain carries TRBV5-1 and TRBJ2-3, with TRBD1 matching over 7 bases. V lost 2 bases and J lost 2; bases outside the gene matches: 5. The CDR3 loop spans 15 amino acids. From germline, CDR1 is SGHRS and CDR2 YFSETQ. CDR3 amino acids: CASSLEGAFTDTQYF. The CDR3, as DNA: TGCGCCAGCAGCTTAGAGGGGGCGTTCACAGATACGCAGTATTTT.

This clonotype has ten or more counts. This sequence joins TRBV6-2 or TRBV6-3 and TRBJ2-2, with 7 bases aligning to TRBD2. V gave up 2 bases and J gave up 0 bases; unmatched junction bases: 6. CDR1 is MNHEY, CDR2 SVGEGT, per germline. The CDR3 extends over 17 amino acids. The chain's CDR3 is CASSYPSGHANTGELFF. The CDR3 DNA sequence: TGTGCCAGCAGTTACCCTAGCGGCCACGCGAACACCGGGGAGCTGTTTTTT.

Ten or more counts support this clonotype. The V and J genes are TRBV9 and TRBJ2-1; 10 nucleotides agree with TRBD2. From germline, CDR1 is SGDLS and CDR2 YYNGEE. J lost 0 bases, V lost 2 bases, and 2 bases had no gene match. CDR3 length equals 16 residues. The CDR3 sequence is CASSVSGRGSYNEQFF. Written as DNA, the CDR3 is TGTGCCAGCAGCGTCAGCGGGAGGGGCTCCTACAATGAGCAGTTCTTC.